Below are 27 T cell receptor beta chains sequenced from a single sample in a study of Graves' ophthalmopathy and Graves' hyperthyroidism. Amplification from RNA transcripts yielded the TCR beta CDR3 regions. An initial RT-PCR round employing HTBI primers preceded a second-round multiplex PCR. TCRdb re-called the multiplex PCR reads through MiXCR, storing one row per CDR3 protein. The profile shows 740,000 or so distinct CDR3 sequences, approximately 40% of them singletons. Sequenced: peripheral blood. These receptors originate from an adult man with Graves' ophthalmopathy.

This chain links TRBV20-1 with TRBJ2-2; D possibly corresponds to TRBD2 (5 bases). Per germline, CDR1 DFQATT and CDR2 SNEGSKA (reference sequence). Trimming stripped 5 bases from V and 9 bases from J, with 16 bases between. The CDR3 contains 13 residues. Written as DNA, the CDR3 is TGCAGTGCTCCCGGTTCGGGAACCCGGGAGCTGTTTTTT. It translates to CSAPGSGTRELFF.

This clonotype was counted ten times or more. The chain has TRBV7-2 and TRBJ2-7; D is undetermined. This CDR3 comprises 14 residues. Deletions cut 3 bases from V and 2 bases from J, with 11 bases between. The V gene's germline CDR1 is SGHTA and CDR2 FQGNSA. CDR3 sequence reads: CASSFSDGPYEQYF. In DNA, the CDR3 is TGTGCCAGCAGCTTTTCGGACGGTCCCTACGAGCAGTACTTC. Looking up the rest from reference TRBV7-2 and TRBJ2-7 gives the full variable domain: GAGVSQSPSNKVTEKGKDVELRCDPISGHTALYWYRQSLGQGLEFLIYFQGNSAPDKSGLPSDRFSAERTGGSVSTLTIQRTQQEDSAVYLCASSFSDGPYEQYFGPGTRLTVT.

The sample holds many counts of this clonotype. This chain links TRBV7-9 with TRBJ1-5; D might be TRBD1 (5 bases). Germline CDR1 reads SEHNR; CDR2 reads FQNEAQ (reference sequence). V was pared by 5 bases and J by 4 bases, with 12 bases between. The CDR3 extends over 14 amino acids. The CDR3: CASSQGRANQPQHF. The CDR3 DNA follows: TGTGCCAGCAGCCAGGGACGGGCTAATCAGCCCCAGCATTTT.

Details on this clonotype: Likely a read error: the CDR3 ends without its conserved phenylalanine or tryptophan. The V and J genes are TRBV12-3 or TRBV12-4 and TRBJ2-5, with D perhaps matching TRBD2 (6 bases). Deletions cut 6 bases from V and 4 bases from J, with 6 bases between. The CDR3 covers 11 residues. The CDR3 spells CASSGGETQYL. The CDR3 DNA reads as TGTGCCAGCAGCGGGGGAGAGACCCAGTACCTC.

This clonotype was recorded many times. This chain joins TRBV7-9 and TRBJ1-2; 7 nucleotides agree with TRBD1. Germline CDR1 is SEHNR and CDR2 is FQNEAQ (reference sequence). The CDR3 has 14 residues. With 5 bases clipped from V and 2 bases from J, the junction kept 5 bases outside the gene matches. The CDR3 loop is CASSRQGGNYGYTF. The CDR3 region has the DNA TGTGCCAGCAGCCGACAGGGCGGAAACTATGGCTACACCTTC.

The V and J genes are TRBV20-1 and TRBJ1-5, with 8 positions matching TRBD1. Germline trimming cut 3 bases from V and 5 bases from J; bases unmatched to any gene: 9. The CDR3 contains 15 residues. CDR1 and CDR2 from the germline V gene are DFQATT and SNEGSKA (reference sequence). The CDR3 sequence is CSASPTGDRDQPQHF. The CDR3 region has the DNA TGCAGTGCTAGCCCGACAGGGGATAGAGATCAGCCCCAGCATTTT.

The chain couples TRBV2 to TRBJ2-7, with D possibly being TRBD2 (6 bases). V was trimmed by 5 bases and J by 5 bases, leaving 16 bases between them. The CDR3 consists of 14 residues. Germline V gene sequence: CDR1 SNHLY, CDR2 FYNNEI. The CDR3 spells CASSLRGIVDEQYF. For the CDR3, the DNA is TGTGCCAGCAGTTTACGCGGGATAGTGGACGAGCAGTACTTC.

Turning to this clonotype: At one end, the junction sequence differs from germline, possibly due to a read error. This chain joins TRBV10-3 and TRBJ1-2; 9 bases map to TRBD1. The germline CDR1 and CDR2 sequences are ENHRY and SYGVKD. The CDR3 contains 15 residues. CDR3 region: CASSLLQGADHGYTF. The CDR3 nucleotides are TGTGCCAGCAGTCTCCTACAGGGGGCCGACCATGGCTACACCTTC.

This chain uses TRBV10-3 with TRBJ2-7; 11 nucleotides match TRBD1. V trimming: 10 bases; J trimming: 3 bases; junction bases outside the gene matches: 11. In germline, CDR1 is ENHRY, CDR2 SYGVKD. This CDR3 comprises 15 residues. The CDR3 DNA follows: TGTGCCAGCAGGACCTTCGGGACAGGGGGCTACGAGCAGTACTTC. Its translation is CASRTFGTGGYEQYF.

The chain combines TRBV5-6 with TRBJ1-1; D is ambiguous. Trimming took off 6 bases at V and 1 base at J, with 13 bases between the two ends. Germline CDR1 reads SGHDT; CDR2 reads YYEEEE. The CDR3 consists of 14 residues. CDR3 residues: CASTPKPGNTEAFF. The DNA for the CDR3 is TGTGCCAGCACCCCTAAGCCAGGGAACACTGAAGCTTTCTTT.

This clonotype was counted once. The chain uses TRBV9 and TRBJ2-5, with D hard to call. CDR3 length equals 15 residues. Trimming removed 4 bases from V and 8 bases from J, with 21 bases in between. CDR1 is SGDLS and CDR2 is YYNGEE in the germline V gene. This CDR3 reads CASSQDPRSPGTQYF. CDR3 sequence (DNA): TGTGCCAGCAGCCAAGATCCTCGAAGTCCAGGAACCCAGTACTTC.

DNA of the CDR3: TGTGCCAGCAGTTTAAAGCGGCAGGGATCCGAGCAGTACTTC. It yields the protein CASSLKRQGSEQYF. The V gene is TRBV2, the J gene TRBJ2-7; either TRBD1 or TRBD2 may fit D (5 bases each). The V end was cut by 5 bases, the J end by 6 bases, with 17 bases between. CDR1 and CDR2 (germline): SNHLY, FYNNEI. CDR3 size: 14 residues.

This clonotype has a handful of counts. The rearrangement joins TRBV30 to TRBJ1-1, with a weak D call TRBD1 (5 bases). Germline CDR1 GTSNPN, CDR2 SVGIG (reference sequence). The CDR3 spans 12 residues. The V end was cut by 6 bases, the J end by 1 base, with 9 bases between. CDR3 protein: CACGTGNTEAFF. CDR3 nucleotides: TGTGCCTGCGGGACGGGGAACACTGAAGCTTTCTTT.

V is TRBV20-1 and J is TRBJ1-6; TRBD1 agrees at 9 bases. CDR1 DFQATT and CDR2 SNEGSKA come from the germline V gene (reference sequence). The junction had 8 bases not matched to a gene; V was cut back by 6 bases and J by 2 bases. The CDR3 spans 16 residues. The CDR3: CSAIDRGVTYNSPLHF. DNA for the CDR3: TGCAGTGCGATTGACAGGGGGGTCACCTATAATTCACCCCTCCACTTT.

The DNA of the CDR3 is TGCAGCAGTGAATGGTGGACCCAGTACTTC. Protein product: CSSEWWTQYF. The chain is built from TRBV29-1 and TRBJ2-5; unclear D gene. This CDR3 contains 10 residues. The germline CDR1 and CDR2 sequences are SQVTM and ANQGSEA. The V gene lost 8 bases and the J gene lost 7 bases, with 11 bases spanning the gap.

This clonotype was seen only a few times. The CDR3 reads CSARDRGNSGANVLTF. CDR3 nucleotides: TGCAGTGCTAGAGATCGGGGAAACTCTGGGGCCAACGTCCTGACTTTC. The V call is TRBV20-1, the J call TRBJ2-6; D is possibly TRBD2 (5 bases). In germline, CDR1 is DFQATT, CDR2 SNEGSKA (reference sequence). Deletions cut 0 bases from V and 0 bases from J, with 9 bases between. This CDR3 is built from 16 residues.

This clonotype showed up many times. The CDR3 DNA is TGTGCCAGTCGCGAGGGGACAGTAAATAATTCACCCCTCCACTTT. It codes for CASREGTVNNSPLHF. The V call is TRBV19, the J call TRBJ1-6; 7 bases are a match to TRBD1. The CDR3 covers 15 residues. Trimming took 8 bases from V and 5 from J; bases not matched to a gene: 9. CDR1 LNHDA and CDR2 SQIVND come from the germline V gene (reference sequence). The full variable domain, in which reference TRBV19 and TRBJ1-6 provide the parts outside the CDR3, is DGGITQSPKYLFRKEGQNVTLSCEQNLNHDAMYWYRQDPGQGLRLIYYSQIVNDFQKGDIAEGYSVSREKKESFPLTVTSAQKNPTAFYLCASREGTVNNSPLHFGNGTRLTVT.

CDR3 in DNA: TGTGCCAGCAGCCAACCGGGACAGGGTACCGAGCAGTACTTC. Its translation: CASSQPGQGTEQYF. V and J are TRBV4-2 and TRBJ2-7; 9 positions agree with TRBD1. This CDR3 spans 14 amino acids. V lost 2 bases, J lost 6 bases, and 5 bases stayed unmatched. From germline, CDR1 is LGHNA and CDR2 YNFKEQ.

The chain couples TRBV9 to TRBJ1-4, with 10 bases lining up with TRBD1. The CDR3 runs to 15 residues. The V gene end was trimmed by 4 bases and the J gene end by 3 bases; junction bases not matched to a gene: 3. Germline V CDR1 and CDR2: SGDLS, YYNGEE. CDR3 amino acids: CASSPDRGPNEKLFF. CDR3 bases: TGTGCCAGCAGCCCCGACAGGGGGCCTAATGAAAAACTGTTTTTT. Full variable domain (rest looked up from reference TRBV9 and TRBJ1-4): DSGVTQTPKHLITATGQRVTLRCSPRSGDLSVYWYQQSLDQGLQFLIQYYNGEERAKGNILERFSAQQFPDLHSELNLSSLELGDSALYFCASSPDRGPNEKLFFGSGTQLSVL.

Remarks on this clonotype: The CDR3 does not close with the conserved phenylalanine or tryptophan, likely indicating a read error. The chain couples TRBV5-5 to TRBJ1-1, with unresolved D. CDR1 is SGHKS and CDR2 is YYEKEE in the germline V gene (reference sequence). V was cut by 3 bases and J by 1 base, with 4 bases left in between. The CDR3 spans 12 residues. The CDR3 region is CASSSGNTEAFL. The CDR3 DNA sequence: TGTGCCAGCAGCTCAGGGAACACTGAAGCTTTCCTT.

This clonotype has a handful of counts. The junction does not match germline at one end; this may be a read error. This chain uses TRBV7-9 with TRBJ1-1; D gene uncertain. The CDR3 length is 13 residues. Germline-derived CDR1 and CDR2 are SEHNR and FQNEAQ (reference sequence). The CDR3 sequence is CASSPYKNTEVFF. The CDR3 DNA reads TGTGCCAGCAGCCCTTACAAGAACACTGAAGTTTTCTTT.

The V call is TRBV7-4, the J call TRBJ1-2; no definite D call. CDR1 is SGHVT and CDR2 is SQSDAQ in the germline V gene. V lost 3 bases and J 4 bases, leaving 12 bases between the germline ends. The CDR3 contains 14 residues. CDR3 residues: CASSFAGRPYGYTF. Here the CDR3 DNA reads TGTGCCAGCAGCTTCGCTGGGCGTCCCTATGGCTACACCTTC.

The chain combines TRBV5-1 with TRBJ2-7, with D tentatively TRBD1 or TRBD2 (5 bases each). CDR1 and CDR2 from the germline V gene are SGHRS and YFSETQ. V was shortened by 6 bases and J by 5 bases, with 15 bases between the two germline ends. The CDR3 totals 13 residues. In DNA form, the CDR3 reads TGCGCCAGCATGGGGGAACTTCCCAACGAGCAGTACTTC. The encoded protein is CASMGELPNEQYF.

There are many counts of this clonotype. The chain is built from TRBV20-1 and TRBJ2-5, with 7 bases fitting TRBD1. V shed 6 bases, J shed 5 bases, and the junction held 9 bases outside the gene matches. Germline V CDR1 and CDR2: DFQATT, SNEGSKA (reference sequence). The CDR3 is 13 residues long. The CDR3 DNA follows: TGCAGTGCAGGCCAGACAGGGTTGGAGACCCAGTACTTC. Amino acids: CSAGQTGLETQYF.

This chain uses TRBV9 with TRBJ2-7, with D hard to call. V lost 4 bases and J lost 3, with 11 bases in between. CDR1 is SGDLS, CDR2 YYNGEE, per germline. The CDR3 has 13 amino acids. The CDR3 here is CASSPKADYEQYF. Here the CDR3 DNA reads TGTGCCAGCAGCCCGAAGGCGGACTACGAGCAGTACTTC. Supplemented by reference TRBV9 and TRBJ2-7, the full variable domain reads DSGVTQTPKHLITATGQRVTLRCSPRSGDLSVYWYQQSLDQGLQFLIQYYNGEERAKGNILERFSAQQFPDLHSELNLSSLELGDSALYFCASSPKADYEQYFGPGTRLTVT.

Only a few counts were recorded for this clonotype. The chain joins TRBV20-1 to TRBJ1-1, with D hard to call. Trimming removed 1 base from V and 1 base from J, with 1 base in between. Per the germline V gene, CDR1 is DFQATT and CDR2 is SNEGSKA (reference sequence). The CDR3 sequence is 11 residues long. The CDR3 is CSARANTEAFF. CDR3 coding DNA: TGCAGTGCTAGAGCGAACACTGAAGCTTTCTTT.

Note on this clonotype: A much bigger clone sits one base away, suggesting this may be a read error. The rearrangement uses TRBV7-2 and TRBJ2-2, with 8 bases lining up with TRBD2. From germline, CDR1 is SGHTA and CDR2 FQGNSA. The CDR3 is 16 residues long. The CDR3 DNA reads TGTGCCAGCAGCCTAGACAGCGGGGGAAACACCGGGGAGCTGCTTTTT. Translated, it gives CASSLDSGGNTGELLF.